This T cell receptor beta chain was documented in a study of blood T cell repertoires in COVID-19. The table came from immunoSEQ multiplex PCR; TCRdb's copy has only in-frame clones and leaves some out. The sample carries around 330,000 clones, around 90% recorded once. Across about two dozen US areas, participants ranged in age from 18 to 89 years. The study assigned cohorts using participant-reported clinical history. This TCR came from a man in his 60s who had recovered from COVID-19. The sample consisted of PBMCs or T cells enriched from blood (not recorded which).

The CDR3 region has the DNA TGTGCCAGCAGCGCGGGGGCACTCGTGAGGCCCCAGCATTTT. Protein sequence: CASSAGALVRPQHF. This chain links TRBV5-8 with TRBJ1-5, with D possibly TRBD1 on 6 matching bases. The CDR3 is made up of 14 amino acids. Per the germline V gene, CDR1 is SGHTS and CDR2 is YDEGEE. The ends were cut back, 4 bases at V and 9 bases at J, with 17 bases in the middle.